A selection of T cell receptor beta chains follows, all from one sample in a study of lymphopenia after photon versus proton radiotherapy. Generated by immunoSEQ multiplex PCR, the TCRdb table keeps only in-frame clones and is missing some. The sample lists about 45,000 clones; 85% were seen once. Here the sequenced sample was peripheral blood, taken from a patient treated with photon-based radiotherapy. The receptors here all came from a man in his forties with gastric cancer. Both conserved end residues are part of each CDR3. Each record gives: D gene, clone size, V gene, J gene, CDR3 protein, CDR3 DNA. D genes are given only for firm matches. The size field is filled for only some rows; it gives once, few, many or a size class.

TRBD1	once	TRBV27	TRBJ2-7	CASSLLGGTGPYEQYF	TGTGCCAGCAGTTTATTAGGCGGGACAGGGCCCTACGAGCAGTACTTC
.	medium-sized	TRBV6-5	TRBJ1-2	CASRPQGWARYTF	TGTGCCAGCAGGCCACAGGGCTGGGCTCGATACACCTTC
TRBD1	.	TRBV5-4	TRBJ1-1	CASSLGTGVGEAFF	TGTGCCAGCAGCTTGGGCACAGGGGTTGGTGAAGCTTTCTTT
.	.	TRBV29-1	TRBJ2-7	CSAGGSGDEQYF	TGCAGCGCTGGGGGTTCGGGGGACGAGCAGTACTTC
.	.	TRBV18	TRBJ1-1	CASSPLDVGSGTEAFF	TGTGCCAGCTCACCCTTGGACGTGGGATCGGGCACTGAAGCTTTCTTT
TRBD2	once	TRBV5-1	TRBJ2-1	CASSLELAGSYNEQFF	TGCGCCAGCAGCTTGGAGCTAGCGGGATCCTACAATGAGCAGTTCTTC
.	few	TRBV18	TRBJ1-5	CASSPSAFNQPQHF	TGTGCCAGCTCACCGAGCGCATTCAATCAGCCCCAGCATTTT
.	.	TRBV4-2	TRBJ2-7	CASSQDPGSYEQYF	TGTGCCAGCAGCCAAGATCCAGGGAGCTACGAGCAGTACTTC
.	.	TRBV5-6	TRBJ2-2	CASSLGRPIATGELFF	TGTGCCAGCAGCTTGGGGAGGCCTATAGCGACCGGGGAGCTGTTTTTT
.	.	TRBV6-5	TRBJ2-7	CASSSQTATYSYEQYF	TGTGCCAGCAGTTCCCAGACAGCGACGTACTCCTACGAGCAGTACTTC
.	.	TRBV1	TRBJ2-3	CTSSQTGTGSEDTQYF	TGCACCAGCAGCCAGACCGGGACAGGGTCTGAAGATACGCAGTATTTT
TRBD1	once	TRBV29-1	TRBJ2-7	CSVVVGTGRFEQYF	TGCAGCGTTGTAGTCGGGACAGGTCGATTCGAGCAGTACTTC
.	once	TRBV10-3	TRBJ2-1	CAIAGTGGSEQFF	TGTGCCATCGCGGGTACCGGAGGAAGTGAGCAGTTCTTC
TRBD2	.	TRBV27	TRBJ2-1	CASSLSALAGAHGRFF	TGTGCCAGCAGTTTAAGCGCGCTAGCGGGGGCTCATGGACGATTCTTC
.	.	TRBV19	TRBJ1-3	CASIRGGSGNTIYF	TGTGCCAGTATCCGAGGGGGGAGCGGAAACACCATATATTTT
.	.	TRBV18	TRBJ1-1	CASSPTPGGFTEAFF	TGTGCCAGCTCACCAACACCGGGGGGGTTTACTGAAGCTTTCTTT
.	.	TRBV11-1	TRBJ1-3	CASSSRTGNTIYF	TGTGCCAGCAGCTCGAGGACTGGAAACACCATATATTTT
TRBD1	.	TRBV28	TRBJ1-5	CASSFSQGAVQPQHF	TGTGCCAGCAGTTTTAGTCAGGGGGCAGTTCAGCCCCAGCATTTT
.	once	TRBV2	TRBJ1-4	CASTVMPSTNEKLFF	TGTGCCAGCACGGTGATGCCTTCAACTAATGAAAAACTGTTTTTT
.	once	TRBV12-2	TRBJ2-7	CASRLVGVLLEQYF	TGTGCAAGTCGCCTAGTTGGAGTCCTTCTCGAGCAGTACTTC
.	.	TRBV28	TRBJ1-1	CASSDGREAFF	TGTGCCAGCAGTGATGGCCGAGAAGCTTTCTTT
.	.	TRBV18	TRBJ1-2	CASSPRQAPNYGYTF	TGTGCCAGCTCACCGAGACAGGCACCTAACTATGGCTACACCTTC
.	.	TRBV7-7	TRBJ1-1	CASSPLTNTEAFF	TGTGCCAGCAGCCCACTTACGAACACTGAAGCTTTCTTT
.	.	TRBV18	TRBJ1-2	CASSPGGSGYGYTF	TGTGCCAGCTCACCGGGGGGTTCGGGCTATGGCTACACCTTC
TRBD1	.	TRBV2	TRBJ2-1	CASKLLGQMNNEQFF	TGTGCCAGCAAATTGTTGGGACAGATGAACAATGAGCAGTTCTTC
.	.	TRBV5-1	TRBJ2-3	CASNLGGGTDTQYF	TGCGCCAGCAATCTGGGAGGCGGCACAGATACGCAGTATTTT
TRBD1	.	TRBV11-2	TRBJ1-5	CASSHTGDHQPQHF	TGTGCCAGCAGCCACACAGGGGACCATCAGCCCCAGCATTTT
TRBD2	.	TRBV5-4	TRBJ2-5	CASSQTSGAQETQYF	TGTGCCAGCAGTCAGACTAGCGGGGCCCAAGAGACCCAGTACTTC
.	.	TRBV30	TRBJ1-1	CAWTPGTLADTEAFF	TGTGCCTGGACGCCCGGAACTCTGGCCGACACTGAAGCTTTCTTT
.	few	TRBV19	TRBJ1-1	CASNNEPGTSTEAFF	TGTGCCAGTAACAACGAGCCAGGAACAAGCACTGAAGCTTTCTTT
.	.	TRBV4-1	TRBJ1-4	CASSQDTETGLMKLFF	TGCGCCAGCAGCCAGGATACAGAAACGGGACTGATGAAACTGTTTTTT
.	.	TRBV4-1	TRBJ1-1	CASSLSPIGNTEAFF	TGCGCCAGCAGCCTGAGTCCAATAGGGAACACTGAAGCTTTCTTT
TRBD1	.	TRBV2	TRBJ2-4	CASSEGTGAKNIQYF	TGTGCCAGCAGTGAAGGGACAGGGGCGAAAAACATTCAGTACTTC
.	.	TRBV5-1	TRBJ2-2	CASSLEGPNLDTGELFF	TGCGCCAGCAGCTTGGAGGGACCGAATTTGGACACCGGGGAGCTGTTTTTT
TRBD2	once	TRBV7-2	TRBJ2-7	CASSETSGGGSSYEQYF	TGTGCCAGCAGCGAAACTAGCGGGGGGGGTTCATCCTACGAGCAGTACTTC
.	.	TRBV9	TRBJ1-4	CASSVDGGEKLFF	TGTGCCAGCAGCGTAGATGGGGGTGAAAAACTGTTTTTT
.	.	TRBV7-2	TRBJ1-1	CASSLVISNTEAFF	TGTGCCAGCAGCTTAGTTATTTCGAACACTGAAGCTTTCTTT
.	.	TRBV15	TRBJ1-5	CATSRGETVPSNQPQHF	TGTGCCACCAGCAGAGGGGAGACAGTACCTAGCAATCAGCCCCAGCATTTT
.	.	TRBV5-1	TRBJ2-5	CASSWTGTETQYF	TGCGCCAGCAGCTGGACGGGGACGGAGACCCAGTACTTC
.	.	TRBV9	TRBJ2-5	CASSVGLGGQETQYF	TGTGCCAGCAGCGTAGGCTTGGGGGGCCAAGAGACCCAGTACTTC
TRBD1	.	TRBV5-1	TRBJ2-7	CASSLGQGGDEQYF	TGCGCCAGCAGCTTAGGACAGGGGGGAGACGAGCAGTACTTC
TRBD1	.	TRBV4-1	TRBJ1-1	CASSQDQGARTEAFF	TGCGCCAGCAGCCAAGATCAGGGGGCGAGGACTGAAGCTTTCTTT
.	.	TRBV5-1	TRBJ1-5	CASSYDGNQPQHF	TGCGCCAGCAGTTACGACGGCAATCAGCCCCAGCATTTT